Listed below are T cell receptor beta chains from one sample, sequenced in a study of blood T cells in healthy people across ages. TCRdb re-called the 5' RACE reads with MiXCR, one entry per CDR3 protein. The sample consists of about 940,000 distinct CDR3 sequences, 45% to 50% of them appearing once. The sample comprised blood. All receptors derive from a man aged 25 to 40 in good health. CDR3s include the opening cysteine and the closing phenylalanine or tryptophan. D genes are given only for firm matches. Part of the rows lack a size; the others show once, few, many or a class for expanded clones.

size | J | D | V | CDR3 | DNA
NA | TRBJ2-7 | TRBD2 | TRBV7-2 | CASSRGPTSGDPRGQYF | TGTGCCAGCAGCCGGGGCCCGACTAGCGGCGATCCTCGGGGGCAGTACTTC
medium-sized | TRBJ2-1 | TRBD2 | TRBV20-1 | CSAPRGTSGPSGGYEQFF | TGCAGTGCCCCAAGGGGGACTAGCGGCCCTAGTGGGGGCTATGAGCAGTTCTTC
NA | TRBJ2-1 | NA | TRBV30 | CAWSYWGTYNEQFF | TGTGCCTGGAGCTACTGGGGGACCTACAATGAGCAGTTCTTC
many | TRBJ2-1 | NA | TRBV7-2 | CASSLQPISYNEQFF | TGTGCCAGCAGCTTACAGCCCATTTCCTACAATGAGCAGTTCTTC
few | TRBJ2-1 | TRBD1 | TRBV20-1 | CSARLPGQGEFF | TGCAGTGCTAGATTACCTGGACAGGGAGAGTTCTTC
few | TRBJ2-7 | NA | TRBV7-2 | CASSLETVMYEQYF | TGTGCCAGCAGCTTAGAAACAGTGATGTACGAGCAGTACTTC
few | TRBJ2-5 | TRBD2 | TRBV13 | CASSFGTSVETQYF | TGTGCCAGCAGCTTCGGGACTAGCGTAGAGACCCAGTACTTC
NA | TRBJ2-1 | NA | TRBV12-3/TRBV12-4 | CASSHGRLNEQFF | TGTGCCAGCAGCCACGGACGTTTGAATGAGCAGTTCTTC
NA | TRBJ2-3 | TRBD2 | TRBV4-2 | CASSGLAPDTQYF | TGTGCCAGCAGTGGACTAGCCCCAGATACGCAGTATTTT
NA | TRBJ2-1 | TRBD2 | TRBV5-6 | CASSLGTSVEQFF | TGTGCCAGCAGCTTGGGGACTAGCGTTGAGCAGTTCTTC
few | TRBJ2-3 | TRBD2 | TRBV5-1 | CASSPTMGGGVLFTDTQYF | TGCGCCAGCAGCCCGACGATGGGCGGGGGAGTCCTTTTCACAGATACGCAGTATTTT
few | TRBJ1-2 | TRBD1 | TRBV5-1 | CASSLRQGSGYGYTF | TGCGCCAGCAGCTTGAGACAGGGGAGCGGCTATGGCTACACCTTC
NA | TRBJ2-5 | NA | TRBV12-3/TRBV12-4 | CASSLERALFSEQYF | TGTGCCAGCAGTTTAGAGCGGGCCCTCTTTTCGGAGCAGTACTTC
NA | TRBJ1-2 | NA | TRBV3-1 | CASSQDLAGYTF | TGTGCCAGCAGCCAAGATTTGGCTGGCTACACCTTC
few | TRBJ1-1 | TRBD1 | TRBV28 | CASSLAGQGTTEAFF | TGTGCCAGCAGTTTGGCCGGACAGGGAACGACTGAAGCTTTCTTT
NA | TRBJ2-1 | TRBD1 | TRBV4-3 | CASSQGNRGVYNEQFF | TGCGCCAGCAGCCAAGGAAACAGGGGGGTATACAATGAGCAGTTCTTC
few | TRBJ2-1 | NA | TRBV4-2 | CASRLQGLAGNEQFF | TGTGCCAGCAGGCTACAGGGATTGGCTGGCAATGAGCAGTTCTTC
NA | TRBJ1-2 | TRBD1 | TRBV11-2 | CASSLGQGGSYGYTF | TGTGCCAGCAGCTTAGGGCAGGGGGGTAGCTATGGCTACACCTTC
NA | TRBJ1-5 | NA | TRBV30 | CAWSVWDNQPQHF | TGTGCCTGGAGTGTATGGGACAATCAGCCCCAGCATTTT
NA | TRBJ2-7 | TRBD2 | TRBV12-3/TRBV12-4 | CASSLTRSGGAYEQYF | TGTGCCAGCAGTTTAACACGCAGCGGGGGGGCCTATGAGCAGTACTTC
NA | TRBJ2-7 | TRBD1 | TRBV27 | CASRAGQGKYEQYF | TGTGCCAGCAGGGCGGGACAGGGGAAGTACGAGCAGTACTTC
NA | TRBJ1-2 | NA | TRBV7-8 | CASSLGGLGSNYGYTF | TGTGCCAGCAGCTTAGGGGGTCTTGGTTCTAACTATGGCTACACCTTC
NA | TRBJ1-1 | NA | TRBV20-1 | CSALPSRGLNTEAFF | TGCAGTGCTCTCCCTAGCCGAGGGTTGAACACTGAAGCTTTCTTT
NA | TRBJ2-7 | TRBD1 | TRBV6-2/TRBV6-3 | CASSTPGTGTYEQYF | TGTGCCAGCAGTACCCCCGGGACAGGGACCTACGAGCAGTACTTC
few | TRBJ1-1 | NA | TRBV7-3 | CASSPRIGAEAFF | TGTGCCAGCAGCCCCCGGATCGGGGCTGAAGCTTTCTTT
NA | TRBJ1-2 | NA | TRBV29-1 | CSVGDKGGYTF | TGCAGCGTTGGCGATAAGGGAGGCTACACCTTC
NA | TRBJ2-3 | NA | TRBV5-1 | CASSLVFSGTDTQYF | TGCGCCAGCAGCTTGGTCTTTTCGGGCACAGATACGCAGTATTTT
NA | TRBJ2-5 | NA | TRBV3-1 | CASSLPQVQETQYF | TGTGCCAGCAGCCTCCCTCAGGTGCAAGAGACCCAGTACTTC
NA | TRBJ2-3 | NA | TRBV18 | CASSPQASSTDTQYF | TGTGCCAGCTCACCCCAGGCCTCTAGCACAGATACGCAGTATTTT
NA | TRBJ1-2 | TRBD1 | TRBV28 | CASTTTGFSNYGYTF | TGTGCCAGCACAACGACAGGGTTCTCAAACTATGGCTACACCTTC
few | TRBJ2-3 | TRBD2 | TRBV5-5 | CASSLTRTSGGPRTTDTQYF | TGTGCCAGCAGCTTGACCCGGACTAGCGGGGGGCCGAGAACCACAGATACGCAGTATTTT
NA | TRBJ2-3 | TRBD1 | TRBV6-6 | CASSYSAPDRGGDTQYF | TGCGCCAGCAGTTACTCAGCCCCGGACAGGGGAGGCGATACGCAGTATTTT
NA | TRBJ2-7 | NA | TRBV12-3/TRBV12-4 | CASRGSGSYEQYF | TGTGCCAGCCGGGGGAGCGGTTCCTACGAGCAGTACTTC
NA | TRBJ2-3 | TRBD1 | TRBV6-6 | CASSLQGAPADTQYF | TGTGCCAGCAGCTTACAGGGGGCGCCTGCAGATACGCAGTATTTT
NA | TRBJ2-3 | TRBD1 | TRBV24-1 | CATAYGTGSTDTQYF | TGTGCCACTGCCTACGGGACAGGGAGCACAGATACGCAGTATTTT
NA | TRBJ2-1 | NA | TRBV6-2/TRBV6-3 | CASSLDEGQPEQFF | TGTGCCAGCAGCCTAGATGAGGGACAACCAGAGCAGTTCTTC
NA | TRBJ2-7 | TRBD2 | TRBV30 | CAWSVAGASEQYF | TGTGCCTGGAGTGTAGCGGGGGCGTCGGAGCAGTACTTC